This TCR beta chain was recovered during a study of PD-1 blockade in classical Hodgkin lymphoma. Profiled with immunoSEQ multiplex PCR; TCRdb holds only in-frame clones, not every one. The table has roughly 86,000 clones, nearly 85% seen once. The time point was: cycle 4 day 1 (C4D1), after less than 7 weeks of nivolumab. After autologous stem cell transplantation all patients relapsed, and prior brentuximab vedotin exposure differed between cohorts. The germline gives CDR1 DFQATT, CDR2 SNEGSKA (reference sequence). The CDR3 extends over 11 amino acids. Trimming removed 8 bases from V and 7 bases from J, with 14 bases in between. Findings and caveats of the study: Complete responders' baseline diversity resembled that of newly diagnosed patients. Nivolumab starters within 1 year of ASCT were excluded. Newly diagnosed patients were reported to exhibit reduced baseline TCR diversity relative to healthy donors.

Note on this clone: The antigen is unknown.

This chain links TRBV20-1 with TRBJ2-5; D uncertain. This material consisted of peripheral blood mononuclear cells (PBMCs), taken before the fourth cycle of nivolumab. This TCR came from a human donor with classical Hodgkin lymphoma. The CDR3 DNA sequence: TGCAGTATAAGCTCCCCGGGGACCCAGTACTTC. It yields the protein CSISSPGTQYF.